This paragraph covers one T cell receptor beta chain sequence. The data belong to a study of cytomegalovirus exposure and HLA in healthy donors. At sampling all donors were nominally healthy, likely with unrecorded immune exposures. This CDR3 has 16 amino acids. V trimming: 3 bases; J trimming: 3 bases; junction bases outside the gene matches: 7. Germline-derived CDR1 and CDR2 are SGHRS and YFSETQ. The primer mix had 60 Vbeta and 13 Jbeta primers. In the original workflow: In a later analysis, the count reached some 83 million unique TCR beta chains, with about 10 million shared. Assay: immunoSEQ multiplex PCR; the TCRdb copy retains only in-frame clones and omits some. V and J calls and clone size follow that table, whereas D and trimming were derived from the DNA. The repertoire holds approximately 150,000 clones, with 80% as singletons.

What was sequenced was PBMCs. This chain joins TRBV5-1 and TRBJ1-4; 8 bases align to TRBD1. This TCR was recovered from a man aged 25 to 45 in good health and CMV-seropositive. The CDR3 DNA reads as TGCGCCAGCAGCTCCGGACAGGGAGGAGCTAATGAAAAACTGTTTTTT. It is translated as CASSSGQGGANEKLFF.